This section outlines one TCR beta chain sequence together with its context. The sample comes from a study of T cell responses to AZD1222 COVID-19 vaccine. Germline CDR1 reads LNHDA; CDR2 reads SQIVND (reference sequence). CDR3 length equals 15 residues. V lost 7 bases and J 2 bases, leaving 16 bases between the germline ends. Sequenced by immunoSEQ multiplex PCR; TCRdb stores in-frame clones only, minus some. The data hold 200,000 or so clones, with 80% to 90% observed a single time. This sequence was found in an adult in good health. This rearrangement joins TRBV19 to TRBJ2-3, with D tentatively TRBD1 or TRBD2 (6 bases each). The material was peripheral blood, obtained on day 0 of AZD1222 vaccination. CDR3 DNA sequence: TGTGCCAGTACCACCGGGGGCGGGGTCACAGATACGCAGTATTTT. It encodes CASTTGGGVTDTQYF. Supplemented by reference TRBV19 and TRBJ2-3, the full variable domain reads DGGITQSPKYLFRKEGQNVTLSCEQNLNHDAMYWYRQDPGQGLRLIYYSQIVNDFQKGDIAEGYSVSREKKESFPLTVTSAQKNPTAFYLCASTTGGGVTDTQYFGPGTRLTVL.